This T cell receptor (beta chain) was found in a study of cytomegalovirus exposure and HLA in healthy donors. Findings and caveats of the study: Reports described diagnosis of cytomegalovirus status by the classifier as highly specific and sensitive. An analysis was carried out later, and it reportedly showed fewer N-insertions in an Asian-associated ancestry cluster than the 666-donor mean.

Trimming took 7 bases from V and 9 from J, leaving 20 bases between them. Germline V gene data show CDR1 as MDHEN and CDR2 as SYDVKM. The CDR3 has 14 amino acids. A note on this clone: The target antigen is unknown.

The primer mix had 60 Vbeta and 13 Jbeta primers. Authors' data handling: Later analysis identified 80 million to 85 million unique TCR beta chains, about 10 million shared. TCRdb keeps only in-frame clones here, not all; method: immunoSEQ multiplex PCR. The DNA gave D and trimming, while V, J and clone size come from that table. This listing includes approximately 58,000 clones. This TCR was recovered from a man in his late teens or twenties in good health and CMV-seropositive. The sample consisted of PBMCs. The chain employs TRBV28 and TRBJ2-3; weak D call: TRBD2 (5 bases). The CDR3 nucleotides read TGTGCCAGCAAGAGGGTCCTTGTGGACGAGACGCAGTATTTT. This gives the protein CASKRVLVDETQYF.